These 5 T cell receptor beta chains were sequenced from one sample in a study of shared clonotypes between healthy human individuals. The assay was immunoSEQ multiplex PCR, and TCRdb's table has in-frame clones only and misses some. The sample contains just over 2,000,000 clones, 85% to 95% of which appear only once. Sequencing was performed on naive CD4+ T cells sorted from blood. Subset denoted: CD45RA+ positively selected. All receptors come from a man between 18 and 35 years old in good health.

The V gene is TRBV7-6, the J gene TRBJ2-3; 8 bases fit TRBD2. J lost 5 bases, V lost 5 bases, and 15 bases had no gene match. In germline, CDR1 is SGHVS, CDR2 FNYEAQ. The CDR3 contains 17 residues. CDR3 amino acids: CASSIKQAGAEEDTQYF. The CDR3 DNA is TGTGCCAGCAGCATCAAACAAGCGGGAGCGGAGGAAGATACGCAGTATTTT.

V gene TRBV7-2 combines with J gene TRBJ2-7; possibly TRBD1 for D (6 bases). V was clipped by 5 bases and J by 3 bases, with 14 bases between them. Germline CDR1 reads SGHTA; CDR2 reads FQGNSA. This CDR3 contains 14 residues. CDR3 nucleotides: TGTGCCAGCAGCCCGCAGGGGTTCGACTACGAGCAGTACTTC. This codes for CASSPQGFDYEQYF. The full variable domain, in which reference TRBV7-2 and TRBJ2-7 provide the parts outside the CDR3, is GAGVSQSPSNKVTEKGKDVELRCDPISGHTALYWYRQSLGQGLEFLIYFQGNSAPDKSGLPSDRFSAERTGGSVSTLTIQRTQQEDSAVYLCASSPQGFDYEQYFGPGTRLTVT.

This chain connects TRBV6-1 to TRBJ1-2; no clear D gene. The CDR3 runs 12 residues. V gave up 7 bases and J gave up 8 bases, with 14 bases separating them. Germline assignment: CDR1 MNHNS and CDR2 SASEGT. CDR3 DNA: TGTGCCAGCACCCTAGGGAGCCTAGGCTACACCTTC. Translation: CASTLGSLGYTF.

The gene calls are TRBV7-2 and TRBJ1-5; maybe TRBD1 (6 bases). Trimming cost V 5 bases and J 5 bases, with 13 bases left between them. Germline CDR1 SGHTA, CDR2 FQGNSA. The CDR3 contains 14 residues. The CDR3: CASSLRRGHQPQHF. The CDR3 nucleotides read TGTGCCAGCAGCCTCCGGCGGGGGCATCAGCCCCAGCATTTT.

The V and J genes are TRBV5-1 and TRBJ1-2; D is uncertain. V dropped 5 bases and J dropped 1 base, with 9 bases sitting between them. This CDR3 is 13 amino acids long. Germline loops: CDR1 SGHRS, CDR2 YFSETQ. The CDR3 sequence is CASRLGFNYGYTF. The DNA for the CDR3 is TGCGCCAGCAGGCTGGGCTTTAACTATGGCTACACCTTC.